This passage covers 32 T cell receptor beta chains from one sample sequenced in a study of blood T cells in healthy people across ages. Sample-barcoded 5' priming and a J-beta primer mix drove a second PCR of roughly 6 to 12 cycles. TCRdb passed the 5' RACE reads through MiXCR, listing each CDR3 protein once. There are 550,000 to 600,000 distinct CDR3 sequences in the sample; 47% occur only once, and 20% to 25% lies in the top ten. The sequenced sample consisted of blood. Receptors were obtained from an elderly man in good health.

The CDR3 sequence is CASSLATSGIRDEQFF. CDR3 DNA sequence: TGTGCCAGCAGCTTAGCGACTAGCGGGATCCGCGATGAGCAGTTCTTC. The genes are TRBV7-9 and TRBJ2-1, with TRBD2 identical over 11 bases. The V segment lost 0 bases and the J segment 8 bases; nucleotides outside the gene matches: 6. Germline-derived CDR1 and CDR2 are SEHNR and FQNEAQ (reference sequence). The CDR3 has 16 residues.

This clonotype occurred a few times. CDR3 in amino acids: CASSQESSGDEQFF. The CDR3 DNA sequence: TGTGCCAGCAGCCAAGAATCCAGTGGCGATGAGCAGTTCTTC. The V and J genes are TRBV4-2 and TRBJ2-1; D gene ambiguous. With 0 bases removed from V and 8 bases from J, the gap between germline ends came to 11 bases. Germline CDR1 is LGHNA and CDR2 is YNFKEQ. The CDR3 contains 14 residues.

This CDR3 reads CASNPRAGGTDTQYF. The CDR3 region has the DNA TGTGCCAGCAACCCCCGGGCGGGGGGCACAGATACGCAGTATTTT. The gene calls are TRBV7-9 and TRBJ2-3; 7 bases are shared with TRBD2. V was pared by 7 bases and J by 1 base, with 8 bases of the junction left unmatched. The V gene's germline CDR1 is SEHNR and CDR2 FQNEAQ (reference sequence). The CDR3 runs 15 residues. Based on the CDR3 plus reference TRBV7-9 and TRBJ2-3, the full variable domain is DTGVSQNPRHKITKRGQNVTFRCDPISEHNRLYWYRQTLGQGPEFLTYFQNEAQLEKSRLLSDRFSAERPKGSFSTLEIQRTEQGDSAMYLCASNPRAGGTDTQYFGPGTRLTVL.

The sample holds a few counts of this clonotype. The V call is TRBV20-1, the J call TRBJ1-2; D is possibly TRBD1 (6 bases). The CDR3 is 12 amino acids. Germline values: CDR1 DFQATT, CDR2 SNEGSKA (reference sequence). The ends were cut back, 5 bases at V and 6 bases at J, with 13 bases in the middle. The CDR3 DNA is TGCAGTGCTCCTACAGGGATGGATGGCTACACCTTC. This sequence encodes CSAPTGMDGYTF.

The table lists this clonotype with a count of one. This clone may be a read error of a much larger clone one base away. This rearrangement joins TRBV27 to TRBJ2-4; TRBD2 matches at 12 bases. The J call may be wrong; the DNA end is better matched by TRBJ2-7. The CDR3 covers 15 residues. Looked up from germline, CDR1 is MNHEY and CDR2 is SMNVEV (reference sequence). The CDR3 DNA is TGTGCCAGCAGTTTCACGACTAGCGGGAGTTACGAGCAGTACTTC. The encoded protein is CASSFTTSGSYEQYF.

The rearrangement uses TRBV20-1 and TRBJ1-2; TRBD1 matches at 8 bases. CDR1 DFQATT and CDR2 SNEGSKA come from the germline V gene (reference sequence). The CDR3 has 13 residues. The V and J ends lost 1 base and 8 bases, in that order; junction bases with no gene match: 6. For the CDR3, the DNA is TGCAGTGCTAGAGTGACAGGGGACAGGGGCTACACCTTC. This translates into CSARVTGDRGYTF.

The rearrangement links TRBV4-2 to TRBJ1-5; 8 bases match TRBD1. This CDR3 is built from 17 residues. In germline, CDR1 is LGHNA, CDR2 YNFKEQ. Trimming cost V 1 base and J 5 bases; bases outside gene matches: 10. The CDR3 DNA follows: TGTGCCAGCAGCCAAGCCCCCGGGCAGGGGGCTGATCAGCCCCAGCATTTT. This encodes CASSQAPGQGADQPQHF.

This sequence joins TRBV7-9 and TRBJ1-2; weak D call: TRBD1 (6 bases). This CDR3 comprises 14 residues. The germline V and J ends were trimmed by 5 bases and 5 bases, with 15 bases remaining between them. Germline CDR1 and CDR2: SEHNR and FQNEAQ (reference sequence). The CDR3 region is CASSTQQGPYGYTF. In DNA form, the CDR3 reads TGTGCCAGCAGCACCCAACAGGGTCCGTATGGCTACACCTTC.

The gene calls are TRBV7-9 and TRBJ2-3; 9 nucleotides align to TRBD1. Germline V lookup: CDR1 SEHNR, CDR2 FQNEAQ (reference sequence). The V and J ends lost 3 bases and 3 bases, in that order; junction bases with no gene match: 7. The CDR3 covers 16 residues. This CDR3 is CASSFRGTGSTDTQYF. The CDR3 region has the DNA TGTGCCAGCAGCTTCAGAGGGACAGGGAGTACAGATACGCAGTATTTT.

The genes are TRBV3-1 and TRBJ2-7; a possible D gene is TRBD1 (5 bases). This CDR3 has 14 residues. The V and J ends lost 8 bases and 0 bases respectively, with 14 bases between them. In germline, CDR1 is LGHDT, CDR2 YNNKEL (reference sequence). CDR3 sequence reads: CASSRQPDSYEQYF. Written as DNA, the CDR3 is TGTGCCAGCTCCCGACAGCCCGACTCCTACGAGCAGTACTTC.

This clonotype was observed many times. V gene TRBV6-5 combines with J gene TRBJ1-1, with TRBD1 as a possible D gene (6 bases). This CDR3 contains 14 residues. The germline CDR1 and CDR2 sequences are MNHEY and SVGAGI. V dropped 2 bases and J dropped 8 bases, with 15 bases sitting between them. The CDR3 spells CASSYEQGLGEAFF. The CDR3 region has the DNA TGTGCCAGCAGTTACGAACAGGGTTTGGGGGAAGCTTTCTTT.

This rearrangement joins TRBV12-3 or TRBV12-4 to TRBJ1-1; D not certain. The CDR3 is made up of 15 amino acids. V was cut by 3 bases and J by 4 bases, with 15 bases left in between. The CDR3 region has the DNA TGTGCCAGCAGTTTCGAGGGAGGGCTGGGCACTGAAGCTTTCTTT. Protein sequence: CASSFEGGLGTEAFF.

The J gene is TRBJ2-3, the V gene TRBV18; 7 nucleotides agree with TRBD1. Germline V gene sequence: CDR1 KGHSH, CDR2 LQKENI. This CDR3 region has 16 residues. Germline trimming cut 5 bases from V and 0 bases from J; bases unmatched to any gene: 8. The CDR3 sequence is CASSTGQPTSTDTQYF. The CDR3 DNA sequence: TGTGCCAGCTCAACGGGACAGCCCACTAGCACAGATACGCAGTATTTT.

This chain connects TRBV5-1 to TRBJ2-1, with D possibly matching TRBD2 (6 bases). The V gene's germline CDR1 is SGHRS and CDR2 YFSETQ. Trimming stripped 7 bases from V and 5 bases from J, with 22 bases between. The CDR3 has 16 amino acids. CDR3 in DNA: TGCGCCAGCGCCCAGGCTGGGGTAGCGGAAAACAATGAGCAGTTCTTC. It encodes CASAQAGVAENNEQFF.

This clonotype was seen at least ten times. This chain links TRBV29-1 with TRBJ2-5; perhaps TRBD1 as D (5 bases). The V end was cut by 5 bases, the J end by 2 bases, with 15 bases between. There are 14 residues in the CDR3. The germline V gene has CDR1 SQVTM and CDR2 ANQGSEA. As DNA, the CDR3 is TGCAGCGTTAGGGGCGCCGGCAGGCAAGAGACCCAGTACTTC. It encodes CSVRGAGRQETQYF.

J is TRBJ2-3 and V is TRBV29-1, with 9 bases that match TRBD2. Per germline, CDR1 SQVTM and CDR2 ANQGSEA. Trimming at V came to 7 bases and at J to 6 bases, leaving 11 bases not matched to a gene. This CDR3 contains 14 residues. This CDR3 reads CSGRRAGGGDTQYF. CDR3 bases: TGCAGCGGCCGACGAGCGGGAGGTGGGGATACGCAGTATTTT.

The chain joins TRBV4-1 to TRBJ2-5; D unresolved. The better agreement between TRBJ2-7 and the DNA end casts doubt on the J call. This CDR3 is built from 13 residues. Germline V gene data show CDR1 as MGHRA and CDR2 as YSYEKL. In DNA form, the CDR3 reads TGCGCCAGCAGCCAAAGGTCGGACTACGAGCAGTACTTC. This encodes CASSQRSDYEQYF.

This chain links TRBV18 with TRBJ1-2, with TRBD1 matching 8 bases. CDR1 and CDR2 (germline): KGHSH, LQKENI. The trim removed 4 bases at V and 4 bases at J, leaving 2 bases unmatched. The CDR3 sequence is 13 residues long. In DNA form, the CDR3 reads TGTGCCAGCTCACAGGACAGGGTCTATGGCTACACCTTC. Protein sequence: CASSQDRVYGYTF. Variable domain in full (rest from reference TRBV18 and TRBJ1-2): NAGVMQNPRHLVRRRGQEARLRCSPMKGHSHVYWYRQLPEEGLKFMVYLQKENIIDESGMPKERFSAEFPKEGPSILRIQQVVRGDSAAYFCASSQDRVYGYTFGSGTRLTVV.

The table lists this clonotype with a few counts. The gene calls are TRBV7-2 and TRBJ2-7, with 7 nucleotides matching TRBD1. CDR1 and CDR2 (germline): SGHTA, FQGNSA. Losses at the gene ends were 5 bases for V and 4 bases for J; bases not matched to a gene: 11. The CDR3 consists of 15 residues. CDR3 DNA: TGTGCCAGCAGCGTCGCCGGGACAGAAACTTACGAGCAGTACTTC. It specifies CASSVAGTETYEQYF.

V gene TRBV25-1 combines with J gene TRBJ2-1; the match to TRBD1 covers 10 bases. TRBJ2-7 matches the DNA end more closely, so the J call is doubtful. The germline gives CDR1 MGHDK, CDR2 SYGVNS. This CDR3 region has 14 residues. The CDR3 sequence: CASRTDRGVYEQYF. The CDR3 DNA is TGTGCCAGCAGGACGGACAGGGGGGTTTACGAGCAGTACTTC.

This sequence joins TRBV11-1 and TRBJ1-4; D is perhaps TRBD1 (6 bases). Trimming left V 2 bases short and J 7 bases short, with 11 bases between. The germline V gene has CDR1 SGHAT and CDR2 FQDESV (reference sequence). The CDR3 has 14 amino acids. CDR3 residues: CASSLLGQTEKLFF. CDR3 sequence (DNA): TGTGCCAGCAGCTTACTCGGACAGACTGAAAAACTGTTTTTT.

Points on this clonotype: Compared with germline, one end of the junction differs, possibly owing to a read error. V is TRBV3-1 and J is TRBJ2-7; 9 nucleotides align to TRBD1. The V gene's germline CDR1 is LGHDT and CDR2 YNNKEL (reference sequence). CDR3 size: 16 residues. DNA of the CDR3: TGTACCAGCAGCCAGGGTCCCGGGACAGGGAAATACGAGCAGTACTTC. Its translation: CTSSQGPGTGKYEQYF.

J is TRBJ2-7 and V is TRBV21-1; the D call of TRBD1 is as the table states it, not checked on the DNA. TRBV21-1 constitutes a pseudogene. The CDR3 length is 15 residues. CDR3 in amino acids: CASSRPRRTGYEQYF. The CDR3 DNA reads as TGTGCCAGCAGCCGCCCTAGGAGGACAGGCTACGAGCAGTACTTC.

This clonotype appeared a few times. The chain is built from TRBV12-3 or TRBV12-4 and TRBJ1-6, with no clear D. CDR3 length: 12 residues. Trimming cost V 5 bases and J 9 bases, with 8 bases left between them. DNA of the CDR3: TGTGCCAGCAGTCCCCGGGTTTCACCCCTCCACTTT. It encodes CASSPRVSPLHF.

This clonotype has more than one count but fewer than ten. The chain combines TRBV4-3 with TRBJ1-2; the D is unclear. V was trimmed by 0 bases and J by 3 bases, leaving 14 bases between them. Germline V gene data show CDR1 as LGHNA and CDR2 as YSLEER. The CDR3 spans 16 residues. In DNA, the CDR3 is TGCGCCAGCAGCCAAGATGAAGTTCCCTTAGACTATGGCTACACCTTC. Its translation: CASSQDEVPLDYGYTF.

The genes are TRBV9 and TRBJ1-1, with 7 bases fitting TRBD1. V shed 2 bases and J 5 bases; nucleotides not matched to a gene: 6. Per the germline V gene, CDR1 is SGDLS and CDR2 is YYNGEE. The CDR3 is 14 residues long. This CDR3 reads CASSVYRGGTEAFF. DNA for the CDR3: TGTGCCAGCAGCGTCTACAGGGGCGGGACTGAAGCTTTCTTT.

The rearrangement joins TRBV27 to TRBJ1-4; no clear D. The CDR3 sequence is 17 residues long. Germline assignment: CDR1 MNHEY and CDR2 SMNVEV (reference sequence). The V end was cut by 0 bases, the J end by 8 bases, with 19 bases between. The CDR3 spells CASSLSPHSGSGEKLFF. In nucleotides, the CDR3 is TGTGCCAGCAGTTTATCCCCTCACAGTGGGTCTGGGGAAAAACTGTTTTTT.

V usage is TRBV7-8 and J usage is TRBJ2-1; 7 bases are shared with TRBD2. V lost 1 base and J lost 4; bases outside the gene matches: 4. CDR1 SGHVS and CDR2 FQNEAQ come from the germline V gene. The CDR3 sequence is 15 residues long. In DNA, the CDR3 is TGTGCCAGCAGCTTAGTTGGGGGGGTGTACAATGAGCAGTTCTTC. Its translation is CASSLVGGVYNEQFF.

The DNA for the CDR3 is TGTGCCAGCACCTCTCGGGGAGGGGCAGGTGGTGAGCAGTTCTTC. Translated: CASTSRGGAGGEQFF. V is TRBV12-3 or TRBV12-4 and J is TRBJ2-1, with 7 bases lining up with TRBD2. The CDR3 consists of 15 residues. The V segment lost 7 bases and the J segment 9 bases; nucleotides outside the gene matches: 15.

This clonotype was counted a few times. J is TRBJ1-6 and V is TRBV11-3, with no clear D. V lost 2 bases and J 9 bases, leaving 8 bases between the germline ends. This CDR3 spans 13 amino acids. Germline assignment: CDR1 SGHNT and CDR2 YENEEA. The CDR3, as DNA: TGTGCCAGCAGCTTATCAAGGTTTTCACCCCTCCACTTT. It translates to CASSLSRFSPLHF.

The CDR3 sequence: CASSQALAGGRDQYF. CDR3 DNA: TGCGCCAGCAGCCAAGCGCTAGCGGGGGGGCGTGACCAGTACTTC. The chain joins TRBV4-1 to TRBJ2-5, with 12 bases aligning to TRBD2. The CDR3 contains 15 residues. Germline values: CDR1 MGHRA, CDR2 YSYEKL. Unmatched junction bases numbered 7, after V lost 1 base and J lost 10 bases.

The chain is built from TRBV24-1 and TRBJ2-3; D uncertain. The CDR3 is made up of 14 amino acids. V was shortened by 6 bases and J by 4 bases, with 13 bases between the two germline ends. CDR1 is KGHDR and CDR2 is SFDVKD in the germline V gene. CDR3 protein: CATSPIGTSDTQYF. DNA of the CDR3: TGTGCCACCAGTCCTATAGGCACGTCAGATACGCAGTATTTT.